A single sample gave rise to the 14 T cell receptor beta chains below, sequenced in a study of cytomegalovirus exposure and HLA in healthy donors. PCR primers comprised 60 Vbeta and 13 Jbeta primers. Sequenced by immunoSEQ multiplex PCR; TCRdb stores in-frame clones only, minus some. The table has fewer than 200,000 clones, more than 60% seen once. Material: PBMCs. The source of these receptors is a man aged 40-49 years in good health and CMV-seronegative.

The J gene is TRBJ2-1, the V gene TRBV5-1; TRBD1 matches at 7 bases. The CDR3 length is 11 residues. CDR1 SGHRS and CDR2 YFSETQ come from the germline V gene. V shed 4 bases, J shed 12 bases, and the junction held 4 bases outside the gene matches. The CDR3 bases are TGCGCCAGCAGCCCGGACAGGAGGCAGTTCTTC. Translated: CASSPDRRQFF.

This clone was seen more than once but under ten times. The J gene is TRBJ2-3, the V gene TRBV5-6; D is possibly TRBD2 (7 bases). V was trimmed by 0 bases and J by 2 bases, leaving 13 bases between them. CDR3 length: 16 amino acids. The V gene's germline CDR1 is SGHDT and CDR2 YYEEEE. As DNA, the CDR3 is TGTGCCAGCAGCTTGGTGCGGCGGGGGCACACAGATACGCAGTATTTT. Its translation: CASSLVRRGHTDTQYF.

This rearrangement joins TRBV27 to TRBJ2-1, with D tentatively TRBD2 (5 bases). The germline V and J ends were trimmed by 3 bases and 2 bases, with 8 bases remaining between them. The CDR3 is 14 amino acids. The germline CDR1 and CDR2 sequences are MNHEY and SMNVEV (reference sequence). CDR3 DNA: TGTGCCAGCAGTTTCGGGGAACCCTACAATGAGCAGTTCTTC. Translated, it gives CASSFGEPYNEQFF.

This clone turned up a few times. CDR3 sequence reads: CASSHQSNQPQHF. The CDR3 nucleotides are TGCGCCAGCAGCCACCAGAGCAATCAGCCCCAGCATTTT. The chain is built from TRBV4-1 and TRBJ1-5, with D uncertain. This CDR3 comprises 13 residues. The germline V and J ends were trimmed by 3 bases and 1 base, with 4 bases remaining between them. Looked up from germline, CDR1 is MGHRA and CDR2 is YSYEKL.

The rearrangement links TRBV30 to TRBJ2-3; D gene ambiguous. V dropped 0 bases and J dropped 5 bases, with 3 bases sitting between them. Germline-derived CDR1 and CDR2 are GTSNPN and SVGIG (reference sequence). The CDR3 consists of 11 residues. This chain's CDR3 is CAWSVRDTQYF. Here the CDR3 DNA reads TGTGCCTGGAGTGTTCGAGATACGCAGTATTTT.

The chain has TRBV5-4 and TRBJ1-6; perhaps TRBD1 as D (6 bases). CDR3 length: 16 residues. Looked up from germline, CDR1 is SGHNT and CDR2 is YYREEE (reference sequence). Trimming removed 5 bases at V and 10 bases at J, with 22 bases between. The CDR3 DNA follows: TGTGCCAGCAGTCCCGACGGGTTAGACAGGCACTCACCCCTCCACTTT. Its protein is CASSPDGLDRHSPLHF.

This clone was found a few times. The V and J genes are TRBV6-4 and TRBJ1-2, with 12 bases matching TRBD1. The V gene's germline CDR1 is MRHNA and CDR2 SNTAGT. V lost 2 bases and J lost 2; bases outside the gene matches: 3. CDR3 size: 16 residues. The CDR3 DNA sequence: TGTGCCAGCAGTGACCGGGGACAGGGGGCGAACTATGGCTACACCTTC. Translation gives CASSDRGQGANYGYTF.

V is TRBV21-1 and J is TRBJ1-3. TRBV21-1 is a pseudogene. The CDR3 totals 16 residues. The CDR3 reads CASSKGRRFSGNTIYF. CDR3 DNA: TGTGCCAGCAGCAAAGGTCGCCGGTTCTCTGGAAACACCATATATTTT.

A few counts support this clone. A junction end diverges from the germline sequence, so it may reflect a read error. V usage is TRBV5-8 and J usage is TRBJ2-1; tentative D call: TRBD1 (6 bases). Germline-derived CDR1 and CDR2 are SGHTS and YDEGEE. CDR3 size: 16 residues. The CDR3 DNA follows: TGTGCCAGCACCTTGCCAATTCACAGGGCCCGAGGAGAGCAGTTCTTC. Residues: CASTLPIHRARGEQFF.

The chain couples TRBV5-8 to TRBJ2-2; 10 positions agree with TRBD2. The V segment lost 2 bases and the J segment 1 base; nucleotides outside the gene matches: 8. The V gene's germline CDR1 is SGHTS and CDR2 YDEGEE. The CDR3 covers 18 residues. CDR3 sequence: CASSFTLLAGVNTGELFF. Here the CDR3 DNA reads TGTGCCAGCAGCTTCACGCTTCTAGCGGGGGTGAACACCGGGGAGCTGTTTTTT.

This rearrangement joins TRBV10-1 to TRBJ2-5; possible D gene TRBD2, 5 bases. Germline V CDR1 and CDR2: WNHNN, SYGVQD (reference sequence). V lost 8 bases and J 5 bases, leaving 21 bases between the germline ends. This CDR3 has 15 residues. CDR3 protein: CASFHRGPRKETQYF. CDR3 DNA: TGCGCCAGCTTTCATCGCGGGCCCAGGAAGGAGACCCAGTACTTC.

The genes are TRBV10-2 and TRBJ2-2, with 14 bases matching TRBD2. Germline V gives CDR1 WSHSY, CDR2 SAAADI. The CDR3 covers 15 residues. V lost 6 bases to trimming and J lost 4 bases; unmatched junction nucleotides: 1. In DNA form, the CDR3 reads TGCGCCAGCAGGACTAGCGGGGGGGTCACCGGGGAGCTGTTTTTT. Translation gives CASRTSGGVTGELFF.

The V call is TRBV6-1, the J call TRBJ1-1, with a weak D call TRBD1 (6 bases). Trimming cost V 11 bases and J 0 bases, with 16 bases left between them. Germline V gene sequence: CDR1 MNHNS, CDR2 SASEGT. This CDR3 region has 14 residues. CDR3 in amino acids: CAGSTRGMNTEAFF. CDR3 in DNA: TGTGCCGGAAGTACCAGGGGAATGAACACTGAAGCTTTCTTT.

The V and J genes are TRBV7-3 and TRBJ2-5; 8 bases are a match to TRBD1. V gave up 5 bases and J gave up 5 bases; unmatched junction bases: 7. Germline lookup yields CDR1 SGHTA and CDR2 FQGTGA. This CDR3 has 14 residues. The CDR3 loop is CASSHRGFGETQYF. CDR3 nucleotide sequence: TGTGCCAGCAGCCACAGGGGGTTCGGGGAGACCCAGTACTTC.